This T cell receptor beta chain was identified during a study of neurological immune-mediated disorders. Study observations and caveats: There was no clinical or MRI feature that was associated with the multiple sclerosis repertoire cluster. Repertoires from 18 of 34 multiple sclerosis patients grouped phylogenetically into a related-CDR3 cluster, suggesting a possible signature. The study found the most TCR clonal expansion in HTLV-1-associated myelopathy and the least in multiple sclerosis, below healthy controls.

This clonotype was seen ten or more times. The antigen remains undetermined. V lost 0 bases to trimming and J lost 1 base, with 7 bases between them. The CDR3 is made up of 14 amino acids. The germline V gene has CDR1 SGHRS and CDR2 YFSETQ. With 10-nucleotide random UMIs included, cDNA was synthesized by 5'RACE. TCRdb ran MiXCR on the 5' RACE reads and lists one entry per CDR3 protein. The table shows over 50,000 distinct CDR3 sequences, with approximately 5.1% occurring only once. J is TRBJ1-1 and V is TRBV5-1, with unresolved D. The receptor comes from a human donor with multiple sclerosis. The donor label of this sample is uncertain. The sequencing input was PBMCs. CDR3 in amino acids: CASSLVGANTEAFF. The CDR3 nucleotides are TGCGCCAGCAGCTTGGTAGGTGCGAACACTGAAGCTTTCTTT.